Detailed here is one T cell receptor beta chain. The entry originates in a study of blood T cell repertoires in COVID-19. Trimming took off 6 bases at V and 6 bases at J, with 12 bases between the two ends. This CDR3 spans 11 amino acids. Per the germline V gene, CDR1 is DFQATT and CDR2 is SNEGSKA (reference sequence). Repertoires were generated with immunoSEQ multiplex PCR, while TCRdb's copy carries only in-frame clones and drops some. The sample shows about 140,000 clones, around 84% of them seen only once. The sequencing input was peripheral blood. This TCR was sampled from a man in his 60s with active or convalescent COVID-19. The chain has TRBV20-1 and TRBJ2-7; tentative D call: TRBD1 (6 bases). CDR3 in DNA: TGCAGTGCAAGACGGGACATCGAGCAGTACTTC. It specifies CSARRDIEQYF.